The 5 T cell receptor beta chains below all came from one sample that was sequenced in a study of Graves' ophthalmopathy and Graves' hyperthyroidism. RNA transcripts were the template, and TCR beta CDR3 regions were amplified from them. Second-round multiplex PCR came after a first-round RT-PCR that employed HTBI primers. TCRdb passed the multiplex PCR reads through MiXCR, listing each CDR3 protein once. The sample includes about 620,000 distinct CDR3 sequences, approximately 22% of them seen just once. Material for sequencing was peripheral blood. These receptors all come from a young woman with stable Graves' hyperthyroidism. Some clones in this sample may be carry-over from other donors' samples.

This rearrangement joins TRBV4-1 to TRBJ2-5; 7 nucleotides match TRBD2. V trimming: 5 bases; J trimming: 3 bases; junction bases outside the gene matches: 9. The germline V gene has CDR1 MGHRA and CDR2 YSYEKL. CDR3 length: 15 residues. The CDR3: CASSYFLAVKETQYF. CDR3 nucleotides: TGCGCCAGCAGCTATTTTCTAGCGGTCAAAGAGACCCAGTACTTC.

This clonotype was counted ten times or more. CDR3 coding DNA: TGTGCCAGCAGCAAAGGACGGAACACTGAAGCTTTCTTT. It translates to CASSKGRNTEAFF. The chain employs TRBV6-5 and TRBJ1-1; no reliable D call. The CDR3 is 13 amino acids. V lost 6 bases, J lost 1 base, and 9 bases lay in between. The V gene's germline CDR1 is MNHEY and CDR2 SVGAGI.

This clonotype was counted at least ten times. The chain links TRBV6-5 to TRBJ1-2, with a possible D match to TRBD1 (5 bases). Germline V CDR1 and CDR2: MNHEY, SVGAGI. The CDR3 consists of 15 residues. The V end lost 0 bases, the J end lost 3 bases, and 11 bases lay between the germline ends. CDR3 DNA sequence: TGTGCCAGCAGTTACTCCGGGGGAAGTTACTATGGCTACACCTTC. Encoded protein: CASSYSGGSYYGYTF.

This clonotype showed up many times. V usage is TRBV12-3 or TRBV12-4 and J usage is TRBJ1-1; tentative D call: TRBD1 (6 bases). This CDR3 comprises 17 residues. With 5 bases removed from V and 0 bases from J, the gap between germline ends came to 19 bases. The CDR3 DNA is TGTGCCAGCAGTACGGTCAGGGGTGGGTCCATGAACACTGAAGCTTTCTTT. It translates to CASSTVRGGSMNTEAFF.

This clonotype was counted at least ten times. CDR3 coding DNA: TGTGCCAGCACACGGGACAGGCCTAACTATGGCTACACCTTC. Translating it yields CASTRDRPNYGYTF. The gene calls are TRBV12-3 or TRBV12-4 and TRBJ1-2; 8 bases map to TRBD1. CDR3 length: 14 amino acids. J gave up 0 bases and V 7 bases, and 4 bases lay outside the gene matches.